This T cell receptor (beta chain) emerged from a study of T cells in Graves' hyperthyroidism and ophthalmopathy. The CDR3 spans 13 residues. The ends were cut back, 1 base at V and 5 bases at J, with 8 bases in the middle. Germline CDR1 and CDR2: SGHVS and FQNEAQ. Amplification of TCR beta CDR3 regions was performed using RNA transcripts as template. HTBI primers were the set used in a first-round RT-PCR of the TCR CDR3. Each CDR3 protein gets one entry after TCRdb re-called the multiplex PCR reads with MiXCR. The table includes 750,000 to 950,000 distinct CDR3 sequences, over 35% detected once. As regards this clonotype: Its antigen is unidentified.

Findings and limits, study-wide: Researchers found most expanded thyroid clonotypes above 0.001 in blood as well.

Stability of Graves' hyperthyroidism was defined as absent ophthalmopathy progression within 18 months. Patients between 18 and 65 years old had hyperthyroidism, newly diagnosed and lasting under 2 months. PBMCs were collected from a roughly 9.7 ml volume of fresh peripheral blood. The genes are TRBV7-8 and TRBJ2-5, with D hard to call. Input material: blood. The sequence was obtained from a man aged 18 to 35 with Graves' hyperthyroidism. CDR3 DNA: TGTGCCAGCAGCTTAGAGACTTCTGAGACCCAGTACTTC. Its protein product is CASSLETSETQYF.